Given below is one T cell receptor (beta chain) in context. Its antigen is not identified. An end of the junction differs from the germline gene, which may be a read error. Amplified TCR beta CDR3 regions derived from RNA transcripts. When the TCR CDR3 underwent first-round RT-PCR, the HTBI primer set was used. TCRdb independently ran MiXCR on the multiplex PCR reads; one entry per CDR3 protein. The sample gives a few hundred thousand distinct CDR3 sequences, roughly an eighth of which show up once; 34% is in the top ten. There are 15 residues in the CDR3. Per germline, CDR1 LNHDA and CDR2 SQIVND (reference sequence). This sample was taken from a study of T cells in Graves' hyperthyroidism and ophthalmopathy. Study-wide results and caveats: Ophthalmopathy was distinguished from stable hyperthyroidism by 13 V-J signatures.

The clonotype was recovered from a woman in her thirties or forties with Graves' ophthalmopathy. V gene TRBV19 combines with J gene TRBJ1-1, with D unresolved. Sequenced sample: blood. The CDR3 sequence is CASSNEAGGNTDAFF. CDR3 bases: TGTGCCAGTAGTAACGAGGCAGGTGGGAACACTGACGCTTTCTTT. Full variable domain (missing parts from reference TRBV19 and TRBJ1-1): DGGITQSPKYLFRKEGQNVTLSCEQNLNHDAMYWYRQDPGQGLRLIYYSQIVNDFQKGDIAEGYSVSREKKESFPLTVTSAQKNPTAFYLCASSNEAGGNTDAFFGQGTRLTVV.